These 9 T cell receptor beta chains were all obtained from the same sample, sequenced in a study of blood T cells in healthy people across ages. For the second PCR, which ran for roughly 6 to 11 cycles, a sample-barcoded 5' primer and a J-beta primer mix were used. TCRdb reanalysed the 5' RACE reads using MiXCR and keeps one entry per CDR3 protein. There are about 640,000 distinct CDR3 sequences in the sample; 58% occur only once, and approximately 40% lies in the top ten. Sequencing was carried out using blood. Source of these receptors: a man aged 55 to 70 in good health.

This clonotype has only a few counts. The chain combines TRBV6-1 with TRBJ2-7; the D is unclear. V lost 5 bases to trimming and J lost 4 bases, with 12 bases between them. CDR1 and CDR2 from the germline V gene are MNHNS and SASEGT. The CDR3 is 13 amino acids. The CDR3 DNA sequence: TGTGCCAGCAGTTTAGGGCCTCTATACGAGCAGTACTTC. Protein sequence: CASSLGPLYEQYF.

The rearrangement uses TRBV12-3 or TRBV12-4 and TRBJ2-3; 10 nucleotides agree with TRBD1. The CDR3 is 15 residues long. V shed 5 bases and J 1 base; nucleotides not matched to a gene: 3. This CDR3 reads CASSGGTGGTDTQYF. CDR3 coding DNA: TGTGCCAGCAGTGGTGGGACAGGGGGCACAGATACGCAGTATTTT.

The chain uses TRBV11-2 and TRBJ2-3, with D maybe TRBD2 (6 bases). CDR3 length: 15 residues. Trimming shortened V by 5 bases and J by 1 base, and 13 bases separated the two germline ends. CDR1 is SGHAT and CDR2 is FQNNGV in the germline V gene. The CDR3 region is CASSAEWGGTDTQYF. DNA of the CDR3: TGTGCCAGCAGCGCAGAGTGGGGGGGCACAGATACGCAGTATTTT.

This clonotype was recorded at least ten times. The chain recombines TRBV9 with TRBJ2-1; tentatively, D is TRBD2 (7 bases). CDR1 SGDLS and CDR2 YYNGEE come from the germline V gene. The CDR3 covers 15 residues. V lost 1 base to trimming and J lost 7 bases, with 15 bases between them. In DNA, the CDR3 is TGTGCCAGCAGCGTATCGGGGGGCTTTGGTAATGAGCAGTTCTTC. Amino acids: CASSVSGGFGNEQFF.

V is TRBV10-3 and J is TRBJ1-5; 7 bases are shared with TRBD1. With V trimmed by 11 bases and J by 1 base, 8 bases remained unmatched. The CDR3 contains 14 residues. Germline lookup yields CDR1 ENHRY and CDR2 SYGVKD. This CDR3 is CACRPGGSNQPQHF. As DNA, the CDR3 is TGTGCCTGCAGGCCAGGGGGGAGCAATCAGCCCCAGCATTTT.

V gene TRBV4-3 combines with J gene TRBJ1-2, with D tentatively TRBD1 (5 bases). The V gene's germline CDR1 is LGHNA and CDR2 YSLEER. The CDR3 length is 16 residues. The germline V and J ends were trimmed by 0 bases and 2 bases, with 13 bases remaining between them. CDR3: CASSQDWGGSNYGYTF. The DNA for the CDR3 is TGCGCCAGCAGCCAAGACTGGGGCGGGTCCAACTATGGCTACACCTTC.

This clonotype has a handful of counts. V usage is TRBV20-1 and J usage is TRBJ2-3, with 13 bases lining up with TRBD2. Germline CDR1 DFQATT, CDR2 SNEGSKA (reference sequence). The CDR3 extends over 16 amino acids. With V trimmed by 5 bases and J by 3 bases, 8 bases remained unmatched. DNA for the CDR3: TGCAGTGCTCCCGGGACTAGCGGGGTTGAGACAGATACGCAGTATTTT. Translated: CSAPGTSGVETDTQYF.

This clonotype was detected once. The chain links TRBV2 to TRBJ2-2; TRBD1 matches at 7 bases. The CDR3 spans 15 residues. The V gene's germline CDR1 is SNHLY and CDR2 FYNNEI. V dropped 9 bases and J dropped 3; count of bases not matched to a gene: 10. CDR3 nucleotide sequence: TGTGCCAGTCCTAGGGGGCGCGAGGACACCGGGGAGCTGTTTTTT. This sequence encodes CASPRGREDTGELFF.

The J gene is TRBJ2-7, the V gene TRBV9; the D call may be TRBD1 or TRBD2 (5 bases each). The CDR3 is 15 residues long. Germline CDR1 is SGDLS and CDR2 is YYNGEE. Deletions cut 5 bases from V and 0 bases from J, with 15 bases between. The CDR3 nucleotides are TGTGCCAGCAGTGCCCGGGGCGAAAGCTCCTACGAGCAGTACTTC. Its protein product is CASSARGESSYEQYF.